One sample yielded the 20 T cell receptor beta chains listed below, sequenced in a study of memory CD4+ T cells and cytomegalovirus serostatus. Assay used: immunoSEQ multiplex PCR; TCRdb lists only in-frame clones, some missing. The data show approximately 61,000 clones, over 60% seen once. The sort gate was single viable CD3+CD4+CD8-CD45RO+ cells for memory CD4+ T cells. Sequenced: memory CD4+ T cells from blood. The receptors stem from an adult in good health and CMV-seronegative. Some clones in this sample may be carry-over from other donors' samples.

The chain recombines TRBV5-1 with TRBJ2-5; D unclear. CDR3 length: 12 amino acids. Germline lookup yields CDR1 SGHRS and CDR2 YFSETQ. V gave up 0 bases and J gave up 1 base, with 1 base separating them. The CDR3 spells CASSLGQETQYF. CDR3 in DNA: TGCGCCAGCAGCTTGGGCCAAGAGACCCAGTACTTC.

The chain has TRBV2 and TRBJ1-5, with unresolved D. The CDR3 contains 14 residues. Trimming shortened V by 5 bases and J by 7 bases, and 15 bases separated the two germline ends. Germline CDR1 SNHLY, CDR2 FYNNEI. CDR3 bases: TGTGCCAGCAGTTTCGGAGGGTCGGGGCAGCCCCAGCATTTT. Its translation: CASSFGGSGQPQHF.

The chain is built from TRBV27 and TRBJ1-2; TRBD1 matches at 9 bases. The CDR3 is 17 residues long. Per germline, CDR1 MNHEY and CDR2 SMNVEV (reference sequence). J lost 3 bases, V lost 4 bases, and 12 bases had no gene match. The CDR3 region is CASSSLLSGQGYYGYTF. The CDR3 DNA sequence: TGTGCCAGCAGTTCGCTCCTCTCTGGACAGGGGTACTATGGCTACACCTTC.

The genes are TRBV21-1 and TRBJ1-2; TRBD1, the table's D call, was not compared with the DNA. TRBV21-1 is labeled a pseudogene. This CDR3 comprises 14 residues. The CDR3 here is CASTEGQHPYGYTF. The CDR3 region has the DNA TGTGCCAGCACCGAAGGACAGCATCCCTATGGCTACACCTTC.

This clone was detected a few times. The rearrangement uses TRBV28 and TRBJ1-2; 11 positions agree with TRBD1. The CDR3 extends over 14 amino acids. With V trimmed by 6 bases and J by 8 bases, 8 bases remained unmatched. Germline V gene lookup returns CDR1 MDHEN and CDR2 SYDVKM. CDR3 nucleotide sequence: TGTGCCAGCAGGACTTGGACAGGGGGCGAGGGCTACACCTTC. This sequence encodes CASRTWTGGEGYTF.

The chain combines TRBV6-5 with TRBJ1-1, with D possibly TRBD1 on 6 matching bases. This CDR3 region has 14 residues. The V end was cut by 5 bases, the J end by 4 bases, with 14 bases between. Germline CDR1 reads MNHEY; CDR2 reads SVGAGI. As DNA, the CDR3 is TGTGCCAGCAGTCGGGGGCTTTGGAGCACTGAAGCTTTCTTT. Encoded protein: CASSRGLWSTEAFF.

The chain has TRBV7-2 and TRBJ2-1; TRBD2 agrees at 9 bases. CDR3 length: 15 amino acids. The germline CDR1 and CDR2 sequences are SGHTA and FQGNSA. V lost 8 bases, J lost 9 bases, and 14 bases stayed unmatched. CDR3 in amino acids: CASSARAGGSLEQFF. CDR3 nucleotide sequence: TGTGCCAGCTCCGCCCGCGCGGGGGGGTCCCTTGAGCAGTTCTTC.

The chain carries TRBV4-1 and TRBJ2-5; D is possibly TRBD1 (5 bases). Trimming removed 3 bases from V and 5 bases from J, with 13 bases in between. The CDR3 has 14 residues. Per the germline V gene, CDR1 is MGHRA and CDR2 is YSYEKL. The CDR3 nucleotides are TGCGCCAGCAGCCACCCGGACACAACGGAGACCCAGTACTTC. Its translation is CASSHPDTTETQYF.

Turning to this clone: Germline is not matched at one junction end, which may reflect a read error. Here the CDR3 DNA reads TGTGCTAGCAGCCTAGACAATTTGAGGGGGCCGAGGTACTTC. This sequence encodes CASSLDNLRGPRYF. The rearrangement uses TRBV7-7 and TRBJ2-5; TRBD1 matches 7 bases. The CDR3 loop spans 14 amino acids. In germline, CDR1 is SSHAT, CDR2 FNYEAQ (reference sequence).

This chain links TRBV30 with TRBJ1-6; D is uncertain. Germline lookup yields CDR1 GTSNPN and CDR2 SVGIG (reference sequence). This CDR3 is 14 amino acids long. Trimming took 3 bases from V and 4 from J, leaving 10 bases between them. The CDR3 DNA reads as TGTGCCTGGAGGAAGTCTTGGTATAATTCACCCCTCCACTTT. Encoded protein: CAWRKSWYNSPLHF.

The chain couples TRBV10-3 to TRBJ2-7; D gene uncertain. The CDR3 is 14 residues long. V lost 3 bases, J lost 0 bases, and 9 bases lay in between. Per germline, CDR1 ENHRY and CDR2 SYGVKD. The CDR3 DNA sequence: TGTGCCATCAGTGATCGGGCAGACTCCTACGAGCAGTACTTC. Amino acid sequence: CAISDRADSYEQYF.

This clone was picked up one time. The V call is TRBV4-1, the J call TRBJ2-7, with D possibly called TRBD1 or TRBD2 (5 bases each). The V gene's germline CDR1 is MGHRA and CDR2 YSYEKL. V was trimmed by 1 base and J by 2 bases, leaving 12 bases between them. This CDR3 region has 15 residues. CDR3 protein: CASSQAVGRTYEQYF. CDR3 nucleotides: TGCGCCAGCAGCCAAGCAGTGGGACGTACCTACGAGCAGTACTTC.

V gene TRBV18 combines with J gene TRBJ1-4; possibly TRBD1 for D (5 bases). V lost 0 bases, J lost 5 bases, and 10 bases lay in between. Germline values: CDR1 KGHSH, CDR2 LQKENI. This CDR3 comprises 15 residues. The CDR3 bases are TGTGCCAGCTCACCACCGGGGCAGCTGAATGAAAAACTGTTTTTT. It specifies CASSPPGQLNEKLFF. The complete variable domain, with remaining parts taken from reference TRBV18 and TRBJ1-4, reads NAGVMQNPRHLVRRRGQEARLRCSPMKGHSHVYWYRQLPEEGLKFMVYLQKENIIDESGMPKERFSAEFPKEGPSILRIQQVVRGDSAAYFCASSPPGQLNEKLFFGSGTQLSVL.

The rearrangement links TRBV4-2 to TRBJ2-7; no clear D. V was pared by 1 base and J by 0 bases, with 7 bases between. The CDR3 is 14 amino acids. CDR1 and CDR2 (germline): LGHNA, YNFKEQ. CDR3 nucleotides: TGTGCCAGCAGCCAAGCCTGGGACTCCTACGAGCAGTACTTC. It yields the protein CASSQAWDSYEQYF.

The rearrangement joins TRBV5-1 to TRBJ2-5; 7 bases match TRBD1. In germline, CDR1 is SGHRS, CDR2 YFSETQ. The CDR3 consists of 15 residues. The V and J ends lost 2 bases and 0 bases, in that order; junction bases with no gene match: 4. As DNA, the CDR3 is TGCGCCAGCAGCTTACTGGGACAGCACCAAGAGACCCAGTACTTC. As protein: CASSLLGQHQETQYF.

This clone was seen just once. This chain links TRBV19 with TRBJ1-1; a weak D match, TRBD1 (6 bases). The CDR3 extends over 13 amino acids. CDR1 and CDR2 (germline): LNHDA, SQIVND (reference sequence). The ends were cut back, 7 bases at V and 5 bases at J, with 14 bases in the middle. This chain's CDR3 is CASTLGRGTEAFF. The CDR3, as DNA: TGTGCCAGTACCCTGGGCAGGGGAACTGAAGCTTTCTTT.

The chain combines TRBV7-2 with TRBJ2-7, with TRBD2 as a possible D gene (6 bases). This CDR3 is 14 amino acids long. Germline V gene data show CDR1 as SGHTA and CDR2 as FQGNSA. Trimming took 1 base from V and 3 from J, leaving 10 bases between them. The DNA for the CDR3 is TGTGCCAGCAGCTTAGTCGCGGGGAGCTACGAGCAGTACTTC. It yields the protein CASSLVAGSYEQYF.

This sequence joins TRBV5-1 and TRBJ1-2; 7 nucleotides line up with TRBD1. Germline V CDR1 and CDR2: SGHRS, YFSETQ. J lost 6 bases, V lost 4 bases, and 6 bases had no gene match. The CDR3 loop spans 13 amino acids. CDR3 residues: CASSPDRADGYTF. CDR3 coding DNA: TGCGCCAGCAGCCCCGACAGGGCTGATGGCTACACCTTC.

The chain is built from TRBV5-6 and TRBJ1-1; D is perhaps TRBD1 (5 bases). With 0 bases removed from V and 3 bases from J, the gap between germline ends came to 12 bases. Germline loops: CDR1 SGHDT, CDR2 YYEEEE. This CDR3 is 15 amino acids long. CDR3 in DNA: TGTGCCAGCAGCTTGGCAGAGGGACCATACACTGAAGCTTTCTTT. Its protein product is CASSLAEGPYTEAFF.

CDR3 sequence (DNA): TGTGCCAGCAGCTTCTTTGGACACACTGAAGCTTTCTTT. Its translation is CASSFFGHTEAFF. The chain recombines TRBV5-4 with TRBJ1-1; D remains ambiguous. V dropped 2 bases and J dropped 3 bases, with 8 bases sitting between them. The germline V gene encodes CDR1 SGHNT and CDR2 YYREEE (reference sequence). There are 13 residues in the CDR3.